Below, one T cell receptor (beta chain) is given with its context. Its antigen is unknown. TCRdb recomputed calls from the reads with MiXCR, one row per CDR3 protein. The repertoire holds about 360,000 distinct CDR3 sequences, with nearly 35% as singletons. This specimen comes from a study of T cell repertoires in cytomegalovirus infection. Study-wide background: Public TCR beta signatures were indicative of both CMV infection and a matching HLA type.

Per germline, CDR1 GTSNPN and CDR2 SVGIG (reference sequence). Between the trimmed V and J ends, which lost 2 bases and 5 bases, there was a span of 19 bases. There are 15 residues in the CDR3. The source material was cultured PBMCs, sampled from culture after CMV antigen stimulation. V and J are TRBV30 and TRBJ2-7; a possible D gene is TRBD2 (6 bases). The TCR comes from a human donor in good health (CMV status not recorded). Some clones in this sample may be carry-over from other donors' samples. The CDR3 spells CAWSNPRERENEQYF. In DNA, the CDR3 is TGTGCCTGGAGTAACCCCCGGGAGCGCGAGAACGAGCAGTACTTC.